Reported below is one T cell receptor (beta chain). What it binds is not known. The CDR3 has 16 residues. The V gene's germline CDR1 is MGHDK and CDR2 SYGVNS. V dropped 6 bases and J dropped 7 bases, with 21 bases sitting between them. RNA transcripts were the source from which TCR beta CDR3 regions were amplified. Second-round multiplex PCR came after a first-round RT-PCR that employed HTBI primers. TCRdb re-derived calls from the multiplex PCR reads in MiXCR, one entry per CDR3 protein. This table holds 600,000 to 950,000 distinct CDR3 sequences, about 44% found once. Ophthalmopathy cases showed moderate-to-severe activity, scoring CAS ≥3 and NOSPECS ≥4, with duration under 3 months. Other autoimmune diseases, uncontrolled infections, pregnancy or lactation led to the exclusion of patients. This sample was taken from a study of Graves' ophthalmopathy and Graves' hyperthyroidism. About the research overall: Blood was drawn at initial diagnosis, before any treatment.

Study-wide points: Cross-validated, the 13-signature model showed 87.88%/81.08% sensitivity/specificity, and 80%/75% in the test set.

The chain has TRBV25-1 and TRBJ2-2; D possibly uses TRBD1 or TRBD2 (5 bases each). Sequenced sample: peripheral blood. The TCR originated in an adult man with Graves' ophthalmopathy. The chain's CDR3 is CASSFRGPSLSGELFF. Written as DNA, the CDR3 is TGTGCCAGCAGCTTCCGGGGACCGTCTCTTAGCGGGGAGCTGTTTTTT.